Included here is one TCR beta chain sequence, with context. Its cognate antigen is unknown. This likely comes from a read error, as the CDR3 has no conserved phenylalanine or tryptophan at its end. This entry is derived from a study of blood T cells in healthy people across ages. Study results and caveats: A strong correlation between TCR beta diversity and naive T cell percentage was seen. The study could not conclusively compare naive and antigen-experienced cells, given its unsorted PBMCs.

With 0 bases removed from V and 7 bases from J, the gap between germline ends came to 15 bases. This CDR3 has 15 amino acids. Germline CDR1 DFQATT, CDR2 SNEGSKA (reference sequence). A second PCR of roughly 7 to 11 cycles used a sample-barcoded 5' primer and a J-beta primer mix. From each sample, at least 3 million paired-end reads containing CDR3 were obtained. Via MiXCR, TCRdb re-called the 5' RACE reads, giving one row per CDR3 protein. The sample has hundreds of thousands of distinct CDR3 sequences, around half seen once; the top ten hold 41%. Each sample gave at least 6.5 million isolated PBMCs. The specimen sequenced was blood. This clonotype was sampled from a man at least 80 years old in good health. This sequence joins TRBV20-1 and TRBJ1-4; D gene uncertain. For the CDR3, the DNA is TGCAGTGCTAGAGATCGAGCAGCCCTGGGTGAAAAACTGTTTCTT. This gives the protein CSARDRAALGEKLFL.